The 23 T cell receptor beta chains in this list originate from one sample, sequenced in a study of cytomegalovirus exposure and HLA in healthy donors. The PCR ran on 60 Vbeta and 13 Jbeta primers. Here immunoSEQ multiplex PCR was the method, and the copy in TCRdb shows in-frame clones only, minus some. Among approximately 250,000 clones listed, 78% were seen once. Material: PBMCs. These receptors all come from a boy aged 10-17 years in good health and CMV-seronegative.

This chain links TRBV5-1 with TRBJ2-3; the D is unclear. V lost 0 bases to trimming and J lost 0 bases, with 17 bases between them. Germline CDR1 is SGHRS and CDR2 is YFSETQ. CDR3 length equals 18 residues. The DNA of the CDR3 is TGCGCCAGCAGCTTGGCCGAAGATTCCCGGTCTAGCACAGATACGCAGTATTTT. This gives the protein CASSLAEDSRSSTDTQYF.

The gene calls are TRBV11-2 and TRBJ2-7; the D gene is possibly TRBD2 (5 bases). CDR1 is SGHAT and CDR2 is FQNNGV in the germline V gene. CDR3 length: 15 amino acids. Trimming stripped 5 bases from V and 1 base from J, with 15 bases between. CDR3 amino acids: CASSRTSADSYEQYF. In nucleotides, the CDR3 is TGTGCCAGCAGCAGGACTTCAGCCGATTCCTACGAGCAGTACTTC.

The gene calls are TRBV6-1 and TRBJ1-1; possibly TRBD1 for D (5 bases). This CDR3 contains 15 residues. Germline V CDR1 and CDR2: MNHNS, SASEGT. The V end was cut by 8 bases, the J end by 0 bases, with 16 bases between. This CDR3 is CASRWAGGMNTEAFF. CDR3 DNA sequence: TGTGCCAGCCGTTGGGCCGGGGGTATGAACACTGAAGCTTTCTTT.

V and J are TRBV7-9 and TRBJ2-7, with a tentative D call TRBD1 (5 bases). V was cut by 7 bases and J by 2 bases, with 12 bases left in between. CDR3 length: 13 amino acids. The germline V gene encodes CDR1 SEHNR and CDR2 FQNEAQ (reference sequence). The CDR3 DNA reads as TGTGCCAGCACCTATGACAGAACCTACGAGCAGTACTTC. Translating it yields CASTYDRTYEQYF.

CDR3 residues: CASSLLWGDGGNTIYF. The CDR3 nucleotides are TGCGCCAGCAGCCTCCTTTGGGGCGACGGTGGAAACACCATATATTTT. The chain couples TRBV4-1 to TRBJ1-3; the D gene is possibly TRBD1 (5 bases). Trimming cost V 4 bases and J 3 bases, with 16 bases left between them. Per germline, CDR1 MGHRA and CDR2 YSYEKL. The CDR3 totals 16 residues.

This clone has just a few counts. The chain employs TRBV6-1 and TRBJ1-4, with 7 nucleotides matching TRBD1. After removal of 6 bases from V and 7 bases from J, the junction contained 8 bases not matched to a gene. The CDR3 covers 14 residues. The germline gives CDR1 MNHNS, CDR2 SASEGT. The CDR3 sequence is CASRDGQVSEKLFF. For the CDR3, the DNA is TGTGCCAGCAGAGACGGACAGGTTAGTGAAAAACTGTTTTTT.

This chain links TRBV6-6 with TRBJ1-2; possible D gene TRBD1, 6 bases. Deletions cut 2 bases from V and 5 bases from J, with 9 bases between. Per the germline V gene, CDR1 is MNHNY and CDR2 is SVGAGI (reference sequence). The CDR3 loop spans 13 amino acids. The CDR3 loop reads CASSYTTGYGYTF. DNA for the CDR3: TGTGCCAGCAGTTACACAACAGGGTATGGCTACACCTTC.

The J gene is TRBJ1-1, the V gene TRBV9; a weak D match, TRBD1 (5 bases). From germline, CDR1 is SGDLS and CDR2 YYNGEE. Trimming took off 0 bases at V and 4 bases at J, with 10 bases between the two ends. CDR3 length equals 14 residues. CDR3 loop: CASSVGTLLTEAFF. The CDR3 bases are TGTGCCAGCAGCGTAGGGACATTACTCACTGAAGCTTTCTTT.

This clone was seen more than once but under ten times. V and J are TRBV10-3 and TRBJ2-5, with D perhaps TRBD1 (5 bases). The V end lost 5 bases, the J end lost 4 bases, and 20 bases lay between the germline ends. Germline V gives CDR1 ENHRY, CDR2 SYGVKD. The CDR3 consists of 16 residues. Written as DNA, the CDR3 is TGTGCCATCAGTAGTACTGTTTTTAGGGGTGGAGAGACCCAGTACTTC. It encodes CAISSTVFRGGETQYF.

This chain uses TRBV9 with TRBJ2-2; 7 positions match TRBD2. This CDR3 contains 13 residues. J lost 8 bases, V lost 6 bases, and 7 bases had no gene match. The germline gives CDR1 SGDLS, CDR2 YYNGEE. The CDR3 DNA sequence: TGTGCCAGCACCCGACTAGCCGGTGGGGAGCTGTTTTTT. Its protein product is CASTRLAGGELFF.

The chain carries TRBV6-6 and TRBJ1-1; 10 positions match TRBD1. Germline V CDR1 and CDR2: MNHNY, SVGAGI (reference sequence). J lost 1 base, V lost 8 bases, and 7 bases had no gene match. The CDR3 sequence is 15 residues long. The CDR3 spells CASSRRDRGNTEAFF. The CDR3 DNA sequence: TGTGCCAGCTCGCGCCGGGACAGGGGGAACACTGAAGCTTTCTTT.

The J gene is TRBJ2-5, the V gene TRBV7-3, with no clear D. V lost 1 base and J lost 4, with 4 bases in between. From germline, CDR1 is SGHTA and CDR2 FQGTGA. The CDR3 covers 12 residues. The CDR3 coding sequence is TGTGCCAGCAGCTTAAACGGAGAGACCCAGTACTTC. This sequence encodes CASSLNGETQYF.

Only one count was recorded for this clone. The chain uses TRBV5-1 and TRBJ2-7, with a possible D match to TRBD2 (6 bases). The V gene's germline CDR1 is SGHRS and CDR2 YFSETQ. Trimming took 0 bases from V and 6 from J, leaving 22 bases between them. The CDR3 spans 17 residues. CDR3 DNA sequence: TGCGCCAGCAGCTTGGTTACCGGGGGAGGCGCGTTATCCGAGCAGTACTTC. This codes for CASSLVTGGGALSEQYF.

The chain carries TRBV19 and TRBJ1-1; 7 nucleotides line up with TRBD1. The germline CDR1 and CDR2 sequences are LNHDA and SQIVND (reference sequence). The CDR3 runs to 15 residues. Germline trimming cut 1 base from V and 4 bases from J; bases unmatched to any gene: 6. The CDR3 nucleotides read TGTGCCAGTAGTATAGGGTCCAACAGGGGCACTGAAGCTTTCTTT. Translated, it gives CASSIGSNRGTEAFF.

V is TRBV11-2 and J is TRBJ1-2; 9 bases map to TRBD1. Germline CDR1 SGHAT, CDR2 FQNNGV. The CDR3 has 15 residues. The junction had 7 bases not matched to a gene; V was cut back by 0 bases and J by 8 bases. This chain's CDR3 is CASSLDRGQGRGYTF. DNA of the CDR3: TGTGCCAGCAGCTTAGATCGGGGACAGGGCCGGGGCTACACCTTC. Full variable domain (remainder filled in from reference TRBV11-2 and TRBJ1-2): EAGVAQSPRYKIIEKRQSVAFWCNPISGHATLYWYQQILGQGPKLLIQFQNNGVVDDSQLPKDRFSAERLKGVDSTLKIQPAKLEDSAVYLCASSLDRGQGRGYTFGSGTRLTVV.

This clone occurred a few times. The chain combines TRBV27 with TRBJ2-7; tentative D call: TRBD1 (5 bases). The CDR3 contains 15 residues. Germline V lookup: CDR1 MNHEY, CDR2 SMNVEV (reference sequence). Trimming shortened V by 8 bases and J by 6 bases, and 23 bases separated the two germline ends. The CDR3 spells CASQTLMARVSEQYF. CDR3 nucleotide sequence: TGTGCCAGCCAAACTCTCATGGCCAGGGTAAGCGAGCAGTACTTC.

V and J are TRBV18 and TRBJ2-6; 9 bases agree with TRBD1. Germline loops: CDR1 KGHSH, CDR2 LQKENI. This CDR3 comprises 16 residues. J gave up 2 bases and V 3 bases, and 2 bases lay outside the gene matches. The CDR3 here is CASSPRDRAGANVLTF. In nucleotides, the CDR3 is TGTGCCAGCTCACCTCGGGACAGGGCTGGGGCCAACGTCCTGACTTTC.

The genes are TRBV19 and TRBJ1-1; D ambiguous. Trimming took off 5 bases at V and 3 bases at J, with 16 bases between the two ends. The germline gives CDR1 LNHDA, CDR2 SQIVND (reference sequence). The CDR3 consists of 15 residues. DNA for the CDR3: TGTGCCAGTAGTCCCCATTCAGACTGGGACACTGAAGCTTTCTTT. Translated, it gives CASSPHSDWDTEAFF.

The chain carries TRBV4-1 and TRBJ2-3; 12 bases align to TRBD2. Germline CDR1 and CDR2: MGHRA and YSYEKL. This CDR3 region has 19 residues. Losses at the gene ends were 0 bases for V and 8 bases for J; bases not matched to a gene: 15. CDR3 residues: CASSQDIVGLAGPRGTQYF. CDR3 bases: TGCGCCAGCAGCCAAGATATAGTGGGACTAGCGGGCCCCCGAGGTACGCAGTATTTT.

The chain is built from TRBV19 and TRBJ1-1; 7 nucleotides match TRBD1. Trimming cost V 5 bases and J 7 bases; bases outside gene matches: 7. Per germline, CDR1 LNHDA and CDR2 SQIVND (reference sequence). The CDR3 has 13 amino acids. The CDR3 DNA sequence: TGTGCCAGTAGTTTCATCCGGGACAGTGAAGCTTTCTTT. Amino acid sequence: CASSFIRDSEAFF.

This clone was seen a single time. The chain is built from TRBV2 and TRBJ2-5; TRBD1 matches 7 bases. This CDR3 has 13 residues. V gave up 7 bases and J gave up 0 bases; unmatched junction bases: 2. Germline CDR1 is SNHLY and CDR2 is FYNNEI. CDR3 coding DNA: TGTGCCAGCATGACAGGGTACCAAGAGACCCAGTACTTC. Translating it yields CASMTGYQETQYF.

The rearrangement joins TRBV7-9 to TRBJ1-3; a weak D match, TRBD1 (5 bases). The CDR3 extends over 15 amino acids. Per the germline V gene, CDR1 is SEHNR and CDR2 is FQNEAQ (reference sequence). V was trimmed by 5 bases and J by 0 bases, leaving 11 bases between them. Written as DNA, the CDR3 is TGTGCCAGCAGCCCTCCCGACAGCTCTGGAAACACCATATATTTT. As protein: CASSPPDSSGNTIYF.

The chain employs TRBV4-1 and TRBJ1-2; a possible D gene is TRBD1 (5 bases). The germline CDR1 and CDR2 sequences are MGHRA and YSYEKL. The CDR3 runs 15 residues. Trimming pared 0 bases from V and 4 bases from J, leaving 12 bases between. CDR3 nucleotides: TGCGCCAGCAGCCAAGATCCCCGCGGGGGCTATGGCTACACCTTC. It codes for CASSQDPRGGYGYTF.